This T cell receptor (beta chain) derives from a study of T cell changes during pregnancy in multiple sclerosis. V shed 7 bases and J shed 3 bases, with 10 bases lying between them. The CDR3 length is 12 residues. Germline assignment: CDR1 MNHEY and CDR2 SMNVEV (reference sequence). This clone was detected once. Method: immunoSEQ multiplex PCR; TCRdb's copy keeps in-frame clones and lacks some. The table lists tens of thousands of clones, 85% to 95% of them singletons. This sequence joins TRBV27 and TRBJ2-7; the D is unclear. This TCR was recovered from a female donor with multiple sclerosis, enrolled in a pregnancy study. The sequencing sample was made of peripheral blood. The CDR3 nucleotides are TGTGCCAGCACCGGCTGGGGCTACGAGCAGTACTTC. It encodes CASTGWGYEQYF.